The text below deals with one TCR beta chain. This clone showed up just a few times. Its recognized antigen is unknown. No qualities accompany the bases; no much larger clone lies one base away. Libraries were built with the immunoSEQ multiplex PCR assay. The clones in this table, taken by TCRdb from immuneACCESS, are in-frame only. Not every clone is retained; where verified, under half of the shortfall comes from an unresolved V gene, and the cause of the rest is unknown. A total of hundreds of thousands of clones appear in this sample, 80% to 90% of them only once. Clones ranked in the top ten supply 0.0094% of the sample. This entry is derived from a study of shared T cell receptors in the human thymus (dated by TCRdb to the early 2020s). For the study in its entirety: The study examined how self-reactive, shared T-cell receptor alpha chains are generated in the human thymus.

The junction carries 14 bases between V and J, which are trimmed by 6 bases and 2 bases respectively. The CDR3 starts with the cysteine, ends with the phenylalanine, and has 14 residues. Only the CDR3 portion is preserved as DNA: 42 bases, with reading frame beginning at the first base. For CDR1 and CDR2, the germline V gene lists ENHRY and SYGVKD. The same data also went into a second study, on human thymus T cells. The other study reports the following: In Finland, the donors were immunologically healthy infants who were having open corrective cardiac surgery for congenital heart defects. The thymus tissue came from surgical resects taken out during corrective cardiac surgery. Both the thymic and the peripheral blood repertoires appeared to show biased V and J gene segment usage. According to the related research, thymic TCR repertoires were highly overlapping among unrelated individuals. The study characterized TCR alpha and beta repertoires from roughly 8 infant thymus samples and a few related peripheral blood samples. Donor ages ranging from roughly 7 to 250 days were recorded, and over 5 male and a couple of female infants were included in the cohort. Thymocytes were freed from the tissue by mechanical means and kept at -70 degrees C as pellets of about 9-33 million cells. Genomic DNA was extracted from frozen cell pellets with a QIAsymphony instrument. TCRB and TCRAD loci were amplified from a standardized quantity of quality-controlled genomic DNA using the immunoSEQ multiplex PCR assay. The amplicons covered the V(D)J region and were long enough to include the CDR3 and to identify the V and J genes. The commercial immunoSEQ service was used to sequence amplicons on an Illumina platform. Primer bias and sequencing errors were corrected as previously described, and TCRAD and TCRB definitions were based on the IMGT database. Repertoires were analysed with immunoSEQ Analyzer 3.0 and VDJTools, covering basic statistics, V/J segment usage, diversity estimates, rarefaction and pairwise overlap. Diversity was estimated using the Chao1, ChaoE, Efron-Thisted, Shannon and inverse Simpson indices, and was also estimated on datasets down-sampled to the size of the smallest sample. For repertoire overlap, CDR3 nucleotide sequence, V gene and J gene had to match strictly, and clustering was done by Jaccard-based multidimensional scaling. On average, thymus samples gave roughly 740,000 unique TCRB clonotypes, whereas blood samples gave about 84,000.

The sample consisted of thymocytes. This receptor was identified in a boy under three years old with a congenital heart defect. Donor details come from another sample of the same person, matched by shared clones. In this chain, TRBV10-3 is recombined with TRBJ2-7, with TRBD1 perhaps the D gene, on 5 matching bases. The DNA sequence reads TGTGCCATCAGGGTTGCAGACAGTACCTACGAGCAGTACTTC. It is translated as CAIRVADSTYEQYF.